This T cell receptor (beta chain) emerged from a study of blood T cell repertoires in COVID-19. Study in general: PBMCs, B-cell-depleted T cells, or T cells provided the cDNA or gDNA that made up the material.

As processed by the authors: Amplification from reference gene primers served as the basis for estimated nucleated cell counts. TCRdb keeps only in-frame clones here, not all; method: immunoSEQ multiplex PCR. Clonal size and the V and J genes are those of that table, whereas D and trimming came from the DNA. The sample yields 400,000 to 450,000 clones, approximately 90% seen once. CDR3 length: 15 amino acids. Germline CDR1 and CDR2: SQVTM and ANQGSEA. The ends were cut back, 1 base at V and 0 bases at J, with 10 bases in the middle. Enrolment of Seattle patients took place during active infection, and they were followed longitudinally.

The clonotype was recovered from a man between 18 and 29 years old with COVID-19, enrolled during active disease. The V gene is TRBV29-1, the J gene TRBJ2-1; no clear D gene. The sample taken for sequencing was peripheral blood. The CDR3 is CSVEVWLRSYNEQFF. CDR3 sequence (DNA): TGCAGCGTTGAAGTTTGGCTCCGCTCCTACAATGAGCAGTTCTTC.